The rows below give T cell receptor beta chains drawn from one sample of a study of blood T cell repertoires in COVID-19. Profiling relied on immunoSEQ multiplex PCR, and the TCRdb table lists in-frame clones only, not all of them. The repertoire holds about 36,000 clones, with approximately 80% as singletons. The material sequenced was peripheral blood. The receptors come from a man aged 60 to 75 with COVID-19, enrolled during active disease. Each CDR3 is given with its conserved first and last residue. D genes are given only for firm matches.

v_call,d_call,j_call,cdr3_aa,cdr3_nt
TRBV7-8,.,TRBJ1-2,CASSLEGQRSSYGYTF,TGTGCCAGCAGCTTAGAGGGGCAGCGCTCCTCCTATGGCTACACCTTC
TRBV14,.,TRBJ1-2,CASRGGGNYGYTF,TGTGCCAGCAGAGGCGGAGGGAACTATGGCTACACCTTC
TRBV28,TRBD2,TRBJ2-5,CASSLAGGIGETQYF,TGTGCCAGCAGTTTGGCGGGGGGCATTGGGGAGACCCAGTACTTC
TRBV19,.,TRBJ1-1,CASSLGQQNTEAFF,TGTGCCAGCTCGCTGGGGCAGCAGAACACTGAAGCTTTCTTT
TRBV7-2,TRBD1,TRBJ1-6,CASSLAGFGTVDNSPLHF,TGTGCCAGCAGCTTAGCGGGGTTTGGGACAGTAGATAATTCACCCCTCCACTTT
TRBV7-8,TRBD1,TRBJ2-2,CASSWDRNTGELFF,TGTGCCAGCAGCTGGGACAGGAACACCGGGGAGCTGTTTTTT
TRBV7-9,TRBD2,TRBJ2-2,CASSFLLAGGTGELFF,TGTGCCAGCAGCTTCTTACTAGCGGGAGGCACCGGGGAGCTGTTTTTT
TRBV28,TRBD2,TRBJ2-2,CASSLGGAGGIGELFF,TGTGCCAGCAGCTTGGGGGGAGCGGGAGGGATCGGGGAGCTGTTTTTT
TRBV28,TRBD2,TRBJ2-7,CASTRGAGDYEQYF,TGTGCCAGCACCCGGGGAGCGGGGGACTACGAGCAGTACTTC
TRBV27,.,TRBJ1-2,CASSFWAGDGYTF,TGTGCCAGCAGTTTTTGGGCAGGGGATGGCTACACCTTC
TRBV5-4,TRBD1,TRBJ1-4,CASSLRTGATTNEKLFF,TGTGCCAGCAGCTTACGTACAGGGGCCACAACTAATGAAAAACTGTTTTTT